Reported below is one T cell receptor beta chain. The record originates from a study of OX40 agonist ivuxolimab in advanced cancers. Method: immunoSEQ multiplex PCR; TCRdb's copy keeps in-frame clones and lacks some. The repertoire consists of about 150,000 clones, with approximately 90% occurring once and the leading ten covering roughly 0.99%. Germline trimming cut 4 bases from V and 7 bases from J; bases unmatched to any gene: 15. The CDR3 is 17 amino acids. CDR1 and CDR2 (germline): SGHTA, FQGTGA. The rearrangement joins TRBV7-3 to TRBJ2-1; 8 nucleotides agree with TRBD2. The clonotype was recovered from an adult with an advanced solid tumor such as melanoma, head and neck, liver or kidney cancer. The input for sequencing was CD4+ or CD8+ T cells sorted from blood, taken in a trial of the OX40 agonist ivuxolimab. The CDR3 DNA follows: TGTGCCAGCAGCTCCTTCCCCAGCGGGAGCATAGGGAATGAGCAGTTCTTC. Encoded protein: CASSSFPSGSIGNEQFF.